This T cell receptor beta chain originates from a study of OX40 agonist ivuxolimab in advanced cancers. Overall study: Ivuxolimab, which is an agonistic anti-OX40 (CD134) antibody, was administered to the patients. Whole-study findings and limits: Expanded clones tended on average to be more numerous among CD8+ T cells than CD4+.

Libraries were prepared by immunoSEQ multiplex PCR; TCRdb keeps only in-frame clonotypes and omits some of them. Of tens of thousands of clones listed, over 80% are singletons. The CDR3 sequence is 13 residues long. Germline assignment: CDR1 LGHNA and CDR2 YSLEER. The V gene lost 1 base and the J gene lost 6 bases, with 9 bases spanning the gap. Cycle 7 day 1, cycle 4 day 1, and baseline were the timepoints at which blood was sampled. In its sample, this clone was seen a few times. Antigen unknown. The sequence was obtained from an adult with an advanced solid tumor such as melanoma, head and neck, liver or kidney cancer. The sequences come from CD4+ or CD8+ T cells sorted from blood, collected in a trial of the OX40 agonist ivuxolimab. The chain is built from TRBV4-3 and TRBJ1-2; D ambiguous. This CDR3 reads CASSQVRRNGYTF. Here the CDR3 DNA reads TGCGCCAGCAGCCAAGTCCGTCGTAATGGCTACACCTTC.